One and the same sample provided the 18 T cell receptor beta chains below, sequenced in a study of Tregs in tolerant kidney transplant recipients. Sequencing was performed with immunoSEQ multiplex PCR; in TCRdb, only in-frame clones are kept and a portion is missing. The sample lists about 90,000 clones; roughly 93% were seen once. Recipients received nonmyeloablative bone marrow transplants from related graft donors, with transient mixed chimerism. The material was CD4+ T cells from blood (PBMCs), obtained 12 months after the transplant. These receptors all stem from a human patient who received a combined kidney and bone marrow transplant. Certain T cells may be donor cells from the graft.

This rearrangement joins TRBV21-1 to TRBJ1-5; the table calls TRBD1, which could not be checked here. TRBV21-1 constitutes a pseudogene. This CDR3 has 15 amino acids. The CDR3 sequence is CASSSRTGVNQPQHF. As DNA, the CDR3 is TGTGCCAGCAGCTCACGGACAGGGGTAAATCAGCCCCAGCATTTT.

This chain connects TRBV30 to TRBJ1-5, with a weak D call TRBD1 (5 bases). CDR1 GTSNPN and CDR2 SVGIG come from the germline V gene (reference sequence). Trimming stripped 1 base from V and 7 bases from J, with 11 bases between. The CDR3 totals 13 residues. The chain's CDR3 is CAWSAIRGQPQHF. DNA of the CDR3: TGTGCCTGGAGTGCCATTAGGGGACAGCCCCAGCATTTT.

The CDR3 coding sequence is TGTGCCAGCAGGGATGGGACTAGCGCCGGGGAGCTGTTTTTT. Translating it yields CASRDGTSAGELFF. The rearrangement joins TRBV2 to TRBJ2-2; 10 nucleotides line up with TRBD2. The CDR3 spans 14 residues. Germline V gene sequence: CDR1 SNHLY, CDR2 FYNNEI. J lost 6 bases, V lost 6 bases, and 4 bases had no gene match.

This chain links TRBV7-2 with TRBJ1-5; TRBD1 matches at 10 bases. This CDR3 has 15 amino acids. Germline V gene data show CDR1 as SGHTA and CDR2 as FQGNSA. Trimming cost V 3 bases and J 6 bases; bases outside gene matches: 5. The CDR3 here is CASSFRQGAGQPQHF. CDR3 DNA: TGTGCCAGCAGCTTCCGACAGGGGGCGGGTCAGCCCCAGCATTTT. Combining the CDR3 with reference TRBV7-2 and TRBJ1-5 gives the whole variable domain GAGVSQSPSNKVTEKGKDVELRCDPISGHTALYWYRQSLGQGLEFLIYFQGNSAPDKSGLPSDRFSAERTGGSVSTLTIQRTQQEDSAVYLCASSFRQGAGQPQHFGDGTRLSIL.

This chain uses TRBV29-1 with TRBJ2-5; D is unclear. V shed 1 base and J shed 2 bases, with 8 bases lying between them. The CDR3 covers 13 residues. The germline gives CDR1 SQVTM, CDR2 ANQGSEA. The CDR3 bases are TGCAGCGTTGAAGTGCTGAGACAAGAGACCCAGTACTTC. Amino acid sequence: CSVEVLRQETQYF. The full variable domain, rest sourced from reference TRBV29-1 and TRBJ2-5, is SAVISQKPSRDICQRGTSLTIQCQVDSQVTMMFWYRQQPGQSLTLIATANQGSEATYESGFVIDKFPISRPNLTFSTLTVSNMSPEDSSIYLCSVEVLRQETQYFGPGTRLLVL.

The chain couples TRBV5-1 to TRBJ2-5; 7 positions match TRBD1. The CDR3 is 13 residues long. V trimming: 4 bases; J trimming: 5 bases; junction bases outside the gene matches: 5. Germline V CDR1 and CDR2: SGHRS, YFSETQ. This chain's CDR3 is CASSPQGVETQYF. CDR3 DNA: TGCGCCAGCAGCCCGCAGGGGGTCGAGACCCAGTACTTC.

The chain has TRBV6-6 and TRBJ2-5; 8 bases are shared with TRBD1. The CDR3 runs 13 residues. The V segment lost 2 bases and the J segment 5 bases; nucleotides outside the gene matches: 1. Germline CDR1 reads MNHNY; CDR2 reads SVGAGI (reference sequence). CDR3 region: CASSYRQGETQYF. The CDR3 DNA sequence: TGTGCCAGCAGTTACAGACAGGGGGAGACCCAGTACTTC.

The rearrangement joins TRBV11-3 to TRBJ2-7, with TRBD2 matching over 12 bases. The CDR3 runs to 17 residues. Trimming cost V 4 bases and J 0 bases; bases outside gene matches: 7. Germline CDR1 reads SGHNT; CDR2 reads YENEEA. The CDR3 DNA reads as TGTGCCAGCAGCTCAAGGACTAGCGGGACCGTCTCCTACGAGCAGTACTTC. Translation gives CASSSRTSGTVSYEQYF.

This chain uses TRBV11-2 with TRBJ1-4; 9 bases line up with TRBD1. The V segment lost 6 bases and the J segment 5 bases; nucleotides outside the gene matches: 7. The CDR3 covers 15 residues. CDR1 and CDR2 (germline): SGHAT, FQNNGV. The CDR3 sequence: CASSPGTGKNEKLFF. The DNA for the CDR3 is TGTGCCAGCAGTCCCGGGACAGGGAAAAATGAAAAACTGTTTTTT.

This rearrangement joins TRBV5-4 to TRBJ2-3; D is undetermined. This CDR3 contains 14 residues. V was trimmed by 0 bases and J by 2 bases, leaving 7 bases between them. CDR1 is SGHNT, CDR2 YYREEE, per germline (reference sequence). CDR3 in amino acids: CASSLGRYTDTQYF. In nucleotides, the CDR3 is TGTGCCAGCAGCTTGGGCAGGTACACAGATACGCAGTATTTT.

This chain joins TRBV19 and TRBJ2-4; 7 positions match TRBD2. Trimming took 7 bases from V and 1 from J; bases not matched to a gene: 16. Germline V gene sequence: CDR1 LNHDA, CDR2 SQIVND (reference sequence). The CDR3 totals 18 residues. The CDR3 DNA follows: TGTGCCAGTACCTTAGGGCGGGGGATGAGAGGTGCCAAAAACATTCAGTACTTC. This sequence encodes CASTLGRGMRGAKNIQYF.

The rearrangement links TRBV7-2 to TRBJ2-3; tentatively, D is TRBD2 (7 bases). The germline V gene has CDR1 SGHTA and CDR2 FQGNSA. Trimming shortened V by 1 base and J by 1 base, and 9 bases separated the two germline ends. There are 15 residues in the CDR3. CDR3 DNA: TGTGCCAGCAGCTTAGGGGGGGGCGGCACAGATACGCAGTATTTT. Amino acids: CASSLGGGGTDTQYF.

This chain uses TRBV10-3 with TRBJ1-2; tentative D call: TRBD1 (5 bases). The V end was cut by 4 bases, the J end by 3 bases, with 12 bases between. CDR1 ENHRY and CDR2 SYGVKD come from the germline V gene. This CDR3 has 14 residues. The CDR3 here is CAISAADSDYGYTF. The CDR3 DNA sequence: TGTGCCATCAGTGCCGCCGACAGCGACTATGGCTACACCTTC.

The genes are TRBV27 and TRBJ2-1; possible D gene TRBD2, 7 bases. V lost 2 bases to trimming and J lost 0 bases, with 8 bases between them. Germline V gene data show CDR1 as MNHEY and CDR2 as SMNVEV (reference sequence). The CDR3 is 15 amino acids. CDR3 sequence reads: CASSLRGGSYNEQFF. The CDR3 DNA reads as TGTGCCAGCAGTTTAAGGGGGGGCTCCTACAATGAGCAGTTCTTC.

This chain joins TRBV5-8 and TRBJ1-4; no clear D. V was cut by 7 bases and J by 7 bases, with 20 bases left in between. The CDR3 covers 15 residues. The germline gives CDR1 SGHTS, CDR2 YDEGEE. CDR3 protein: CASPLGADNPEKLFF. The CDR3 DNA reads TGTGCCAGCCCTTTGGGAGCCGACAATCCTGAAAAACTGTTTTTT.

In nucleotides, the CDR3 is TGTGCCAGCAGCTTGGACAGGGGGTCACAAGAGACCCAGTACTTC. Its protein is CASSLDRGSQETQYF. The chain combines TRBV11-3 with TRBJ2-5; 10 positions match TRBD1. The ends lost 3 bases at V and 2 bases at J; junction bases unmatched: 3. Germline CDR1 and CDR2: SGHNT and YENEEA. This CDR3 has 15 residues.

The chain recombines TRBV19 with TRBJ1-3; no clear D gene. Germline-derived CDR1 and CDR2 are LNHDA and SQIVND (reference sequence). The V end lost 1 base, the J end lost 3 bases, and 7 bases lay between the germline ends. CDR3 length equals 14 residues. CDR3 in DNA: TGTGCCAGTAGTATAGTAGTAAATGGAAACACCATATATTTT. This encodes CASSIVVNGNTIYF.

This chain joins TRBV28 and TRBJ1-1, with TRBD1 identical over 7 bases. The junction had 8 bases not matched to a gene; V was cut back by 6 bases and J by 7 bases. The CDR3 totals 13 residues. Germline loops: CDR1 MDHEN, CDR2 SYDVKM. This chain's CDR3 is CASRLGQVFEAFF. CDR3 DNA: TGTGCCAGCAGGCTAGGACAGGTCTTTGAAGCTTTCTTT.